Ten or more counts support the clone carrying this T cell receptor (beta chain). As yet, its antigen is unknown. Arm-PCR of CDR3 regions with iRepertoire HTBI primers generated TCR beta libraries. In TCRdb, the multiplex PCR reads were re-called with MiXCR into one record per CDR3 protein. The data show 370,000 or so distinct CDR3 sequences, roughly 16% seen once. Per germline, CDR1 MDHEN and CDR2 SYDVKM. The germline V and J ends were trimmed by 4 bases and 12 bases, with 12 bases remaining between them. The CDR3 sequence is 11 residues long. This entry belongs to a study of regulatory T cells in long-lasting Graves disease. Study-level findings and limits: With under 3,500 shared public clonotypes, persistent patients exceeded new patients, who shared more than 900. With persistent disease, TRBV28, TRBJ1-2 and TRBJ2-5 were the favored segments.

As for time point: newly diagnosed GD, antithyroid drugs for less than 3 months. After RNA was extracted from PBMCs, the TCR library was made from it. A further study also used this sample, focusing on T cells in Graves' hyperthyroidism and ophthalmopathy. Per that study: Diagnosis of hyperthyroidism was new in patients aged 18 to 65, and its duration was under 2 months. The HTBI primer set served for first-round RT-PCR of the TCR CDR3.

Sample: peripheral blood mononuclear cells (PBMCs), taken at new diagnosis, from a patient treated with antithyroid drugs. J is TRBJ1-2 and V is TRBV28; D might be TRBD1 (6 bases). This clonotype originated in a woman between 18 and 30 years old with Graves disease. The CDR3 loop reads CASSSQDSDTF. The CDR3 nucleotides read TGTGCCAGCAGTTCACAGGACAGTGACACCTTC.